Listed here are 4 T cell receptor beta chains from one sample, sequenced in a study of T-cell memory formation after mild COVID-19 (dated by TCRdb to the early 2020s). The protocol used for the library was 5' RACE. Sequencing was carried out with an Illumina NovaSeq 6000. The public reads were run again by TCRdb, first through fastp at Q25 and then through MiXCR, and only productive beta chains were kept. Rows are unified per CDR3 protein, each entry keeping the most common DNA and genes. This sample lists hundreds of thousands of distinct CDR3 sequences; about an eighth were detected once. In total, the top ten clones hold approximately 21% of the sample. Sample: PBMCs or a T cell subset sorted from them (not recorded which). These receptor sequences come from a man in his late teens or twenties who had mild COVID-19 (a few samples of this study predate the infection). The sample titles of this study are shuffled in the database, so cell type and time point are left out; the donor was told from shared clones.

The chain is built from TRBV25-1 and TRBJ2-5; the D gene could be TRBD1 or TRBD2 (5 bases each). V shed 1 base and J shed 5 bases, with 5 bases lying between them. The germline V gene has CDR1 MGHDK and CDR2 SYGVNS. The CDR3 is 12 amino acids. CDR3 residues: CASSEWGETQYF. For the CDR3, the DNA is TGTGCCAGCAGTGAATGGGGGGAGACCCAGTACTTC.

This chain connects TRBV7-9 to TRBJ1-5; 8 bases map to TRBD1. V shed 5 bases, J shed 2 bases, and the junction held 5 bases outside the gene matches. From germline, CDR1 is SEHNR and CDR2 FQNEAQ (reference sequence). The CDR3 sequence is 15 residues long. CDR3 coding DNA: TGTGCCAGCAGCCTGGGACAGGAGGGCAATCAGCCCCAGCATTTT. Protein sequence: CASSLGQEGNQPQHF.

This chain joins TRBV6-2 or TRBV6-3 and TRBJ2-3, with unresolved D. This CDR3 is 14 amino acids long. Per germline, CDR1 MNHEY and CDR2 SVGEGT. Trimming took off 5 bases at V and 0 bases at J, with 9 bases between the two ends. CDR3 in DNA: TGTGCCAGCAGTCGCCGGCAGAGCACAGATACGCAGTATTTT. Translated: CASSRRQSTDTQYF.

This clonotype turned up a few times. The J gene is TRBJ1-1, the V gene TRBV7-9; D may be TRBD1 (5 bases). This CDR3 is built from 15 residues. Per germline, CDR1 SEHNR and CDR2 FQNEAQ (reference sequence). The V and J ends lost 0 bases and 4 bases respectively, with 12 bases between them. In nucleotides, the CDR3 is TGTGCCAGCAGCTTAGCCCCAGGGTTAGGCACTGAAGCTTTCTTT. The encoded protein is CASSLAPGLGTEAFF.